These T cell receptor beta chains were read from a single sample in a study of beta chain features in type 1 diabetes. Sequenced by immunoSEQ multiplex PCR; TCRdb stores in-frame clones only, minus some. The repertoire includes 300,000 to 400,000 clones, 9.6% of them detected once, and about 0.6% sits in the top ten. The sample was central memory CD4+ T cells from blood. The source is a man aged 25-40 years with type 1 diabetes. The CDR3 runs from the conserved cysteine through the conserved F or W. The D gene is left open where the match is weak. The size field is filled for only some rows; it gives once, few, many or a size class.

D	V	J	size	CDR3	DNA
-	TRBV7-9	TRBJ2-7	few	CASSPISVGTFLGEQYF	TGTGCCAGCAGCCCAATCTCCGTTGGAACTTTCCTTGGGGAGCAGTACTTC
TRBD2	TRBV25-1	TRBJ2-7	-	CASSERTSGGKQYF	TGTGCCAGCAGTGAAAGGACTAGCGGAGGAAAGCAGTACTTC
-	TRBV9	TRBJ2-5	-	CASSAEGLYGETQYF	TGTGCCAGCAGCGCCGAGGGACTCTATGGAGAGACCCAGTACTTC
-	TRBV11-1	TRBJ2-5	-	CASSRGTQETQYF	TGTGCCAGCAGCCGGGGGACCCAAGAGACCCAGTACTTC
-	TRBV7-2	TRBJ2-7	few	CASSRHREGEQYF	TGTGCCAGCAGCCGCCACAGGGAGGGCGAGCAGTACTTC
-	TRBV5-1	TRBJ1-5	many	CASSWTPSQPQHF	TGCGCCAGCAGCTGGACCCCGTCTCAGCCCCAGCATTTT
TRBD2	TRBV7-9	TRBJ2-3	-	CASRTSGGGTDTQYF	TGTGCCAGCAGGACTAGCGGGGGGGGCACAGATACGCAGTATTTT
TRBD2	TRBV5-4	TRBJ2-5	many	CASSFASGGQETQYF	TGTGCCAGCAGCTTCGCTAGCGGGGGACAAGAGACCCAGTACTTC
-	TRBV7-9	TRBJ2-7	many	CASSLGDGPYEQYF	TGTGCCAGCAGCTTGGGGGACGGGCCCTACGAGCAGTACTTC
TRBD2	TRBV5-1	TRBJ2-5	few	CASSLATSGRAGETQYF	TGCGCCAGCAGCTTGGCCACTAGCGGGAGGGCGGGGGAGACCCAGTACTTC
TRBD2	TRBV7-3	TRBJ2-7	few	CASSTSGTTYEQYF	TGCGCCAGCAGCACGTCCGGGACTACCTACGAGCAGTACTTC
-	TRBV5-1	TRBJ2-5	few	CASSPGLVEETQYF	TGCGCCAGCAGCCCCGGGCTAGTCGAGGAGACCCAGTACTTC
-	TRBV25-1	TRBJ2-7	few	CASSLWASSYEQYF	TGTGCCAGCAGTTTATGGGCCAGTTCCTACGAGCAGTACTTC
TRBD2	TRBV18	TRBJ2-7	few	CASSAGSAGANEQYF	TGTGCCAGCTCAGCGGGATCAGCGGGAGCAAATGAGCAGTACTTC
TRBD2	TRBV11-2	TRBJ2-4	many	CASSSGLAPENIQYF	TGTGCCAGCAGCTCTGGACTAGCGCCCGAAAACATTCAGTACTTC
-	TRBV2	TRBJ2-1	few	CASSYPGVWNEQFF	TGTGCCAGCAGTTACCCAGGGGTCTGGAATGAGCAGTTCTTC
-	TRBV6-5	TRBJ1-5	-	CAGGRDSNQPQHF	TGTGCTGGGGGCAGAGATAGCAATCAGCCCCAGCATTTT
-	TRBV2	TRBJ2-3	-	CASSAPDTQYF	TGTGCCAGCAGTGCCCCAGATACGCAGTATTTT
TRBD2	TRBV2	TRBJ2-3	many	CASSLAGGGTDTQYF	TGTGCCAGCAGTCTAGCGGGAGGAGGGACAGATACGCAGTATTTT
TRBD2	TRBV6-6	TRBJ2-1	few	CASSEGLAGYNEQFF	TGTGCCAGCAGCGAAGGACTAGCGGGATACAATGAGCAGTTCTTC
-	TRBV6-5	TRBJ2-5	many	CASSSSLETQYF	TGTGCCAGCAGTTCGAGCCTGGAGACCCAGTACTTC
-	TRBV10-3	TRBJ1-5	-	CAISPGTESPQHF	TGTGCCATCAGCCCCGGGACGGAATCACCCCAGCATTTT
TRBD2	TRBV5-1	TRBJ2-3	-	CASGGLAGDTQYF	TGCGCCAGCGGGGGGCTAGCGGGAGATACGCAGTATTTT
TRBD1	TRBV7-3	TRBJ2-1	-	CASSPRQGYNEQFF	TGTGCCAGCAGCCCCAGACAGGGCTACAATGAGCAGTTCTTC
TRBD1	TRBV5-6	TRBJ1-1	-	CASSYTGEGTEAFF	TGTGCCAGCAGCTATACAGGGGAAGGAACTGAAGCTTTCTTT
-	TRBV28	TRBJ1-5	-	CASSSGGTPFNKPQHF	TGTGCCAGCAGCAGTGGCGGGACACCCTTTAACAAGCCCCAGCATTTT
-	TRBV28	TRBJ1-4	many	CASSSTSDRGNVF	TGTGCCAGCAGTTCGACCTCCGACCGGGGTAACGTTTTT
-	TRBV27	TRBJ1-1	many	CASSFLGGTTEAFF	TGTGCCAGCAGTTTTTTGGGGGGTACCACTGAAGCTTTCTTT
-	TRBV7-6	TRBJ1-1	-	CASSFRALMNTEAFF	TGTGCCAGCAGCTTCAGGGCTCTCATGAACACTGAAGCTTTCTTT
-	TRBV25-1	TRBJ1-3	few	CASRGDSGNTIYF	TGTGCCAGCAGGGGGGACTCTGGAAACACCATATATTTT
-	TRBV1	TRBJ2-5	-	CTSSQAAGLSETQYF	TGCACCAGCAGCCAGGCAGCGGGTCTCTCAGAGACCCAGTACTTC
-	TRBV7-2	TRBJ2-2	few	CASSSLRAGELFF	TGTGCCAGCAGCTCACTGCGCGCCGGGGAGCTGTTTTTT
TRBD1	TRBV30	TRBJ2-5	-	CAWDRGSQETQYF	TGTGCCTGGGACAGGGGCTCCCAAGAGACCCAGTACTTC
-	TRBV6-1	TRBJ1-5	-	CASSEAAGYSNQPQHF	TGTGCCAGCAGTGAAGCCGCTGGGTATAGCAATCAGCCCCAGCATTTT
-	TRBV2	TRBJ2-1	many	CASSRVGSEQFF	TGTGCCAGCAGTCGAGTAGGCAGTGAGCAGTTCTTC
TRBD1	TRBV10-3	TRBJ1-5	many	CATQGQGGNQPQHF	TGTGCCACCCAAGGACAGGGAGGCAATCAGCCCCAGCATTTT
-	TRBV6-5	TRBJ1-2	-	CASSPGTGGYGYTF	TGTGCCAGCAGCCCAGGGACCGGGGGCTATGGCTACACCTTC
TRBD1	TRBV4-1	TRBJ2-6	-	CASLNPWTGSRSGANVLTF	TGCGCCAGCCTGAACCCTTGGACAGGGAGTCGCTCTGGGGCCAACGTCCTGACTTTC
TRBD2	TRBV6-6	TRBJ2-3	few	CASSYGTSGLSDTQYF	TGTGCCAGCAGTTACGGGACTAGCGGGCTCTCAGATACGCAGTATTTT
TRBD2	TRBV10-3	TRBJ2-7	-	CAISESASGRRDEQYF	TGTGCCATCAGTGAGTCGGCTAGCGGGAGGAGGGACGAGCAGTACTTC
TRBD1	TRBV5-1	TRBJ2-7	-	CASGQQGALSEQYF	TGCGCCAGCGGACAACAGGGGGCTTTAAGCGAGCAGTACTTC
-	TRBV11-2	TRBJ1-1	few	CASSLRDGDTEAFF	TGTGCCAGCAGCTTAAGGGACGGGGACACTGAAGCTTTCTTT
TRBD1	TRBV5-1	TRBJ2-5	-	CASSPGTGGSETQYF	TGCGCCAGCAGCCCCGGGACAGGGGGATCAGAGACCCAGTACTTC
TRBD2	TRBV5-1	TRBJ2-3	-	CASTGTSGRHGDTQYF	TGCGCCAGCACCGGGACTAGCGGGAGGCACGGAGATACGCAGTATTTT